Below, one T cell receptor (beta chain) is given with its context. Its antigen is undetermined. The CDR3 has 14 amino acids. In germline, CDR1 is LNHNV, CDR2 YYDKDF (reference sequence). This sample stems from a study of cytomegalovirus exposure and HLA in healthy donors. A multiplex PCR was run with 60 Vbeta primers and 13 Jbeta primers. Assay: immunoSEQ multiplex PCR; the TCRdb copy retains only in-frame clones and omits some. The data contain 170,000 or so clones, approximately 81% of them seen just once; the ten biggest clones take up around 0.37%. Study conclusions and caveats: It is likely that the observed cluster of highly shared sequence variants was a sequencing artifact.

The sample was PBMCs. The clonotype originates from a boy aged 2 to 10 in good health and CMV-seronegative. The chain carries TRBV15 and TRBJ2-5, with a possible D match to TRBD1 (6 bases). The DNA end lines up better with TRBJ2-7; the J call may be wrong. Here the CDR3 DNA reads TGTGCCACCAGCAGGGACAGAACCTCCTACGAGCAGTACTTC. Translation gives CATSRDRTSYEQYF.